The sequence of this T cell receptor (beta chain) was determined in a study of T-cell reconstitution after alpha-beta-depleted transplantation in children. This clonotype was seen at least ten times. During its preparation, the TCRbeta library received unique molecular identifiers. A single record per CDR3 protein comes from TCRdb applying MiXCR to the PCR reads. This table has some 390,000 distinct CDR3 sequences, around 20% appearing once. The germline CDR1 and CDR2 sequences are SGDLS and YYNGEE. V was cut by 3 bases and J by 0 bases, with 17 bases left in between. This CDR3 has 17 amino acids. The sample consisted of PBMCs from the stem cell graft donor, taken from the stem cell graft. This rearrangement joins TRBV9 to TRBJ2-3, with D tentatively TRBD2 (5 bases). The TCR originated in a human donor who donated a stem cell graft to a child with acute myeloid leukemia. CDR3 DNA: TGTGCCAGCAGCGACGCTACGGAGCCGGGGAGCACAGATACGCAGTATTTT. Translation gives CASSDATEPGSTDTQYF.